A selection of T cell receptor beta chains follows, all from one sample in a study of CD8+ T cells in alopecia areata. The table came from immunoSEQ multiplex PCR; TCRdb's copy has only in-frame clones and leaves some out. The sample has approximately 150,000 clones, roughly nine tenths seen once. The sequences come from CD8+ T cells sorted from blood, collected at week 4, from a patient treated with tofacitinib. The receptors stem from a human donor with alopecia areata. CDR3s include the opening cysteine and the closing phenylalanine or tryptophan. Not every row has a clone size; where given, it reads once, few, many or a size class.

>14|NA|TRBJ1-1|TRBV5-1
CASSSDRANTEAFF
>15|NA|TRBJ2-7|TRBV5-1
CASSLDSGGFYEQYF
>13|NA|TRBJ2-7|TRBV29-1
CSVGTGSTYEQYF
>17|few|TRBJ1-2|TRBV15
CATSRDSRTGNFNGYTF
>15|NA|TRBJ2-5|TRBV9
CASSVAGTGGECQYF
>13|NA|TRBJ1-1|TRBV27
CANSFGVNTEAFF
>15|NA|TRBJ2-3|TRBV6-5
CASMVGGGSTDTQYF
>13|NA|TRBJ1-2|TRBV30
CAWSNRNNYGYTF
>12|NA|TRBJ1-1|TRBV27
CATTDRNTEAFF
>12|once|TRBJ2-2|TRBV29-1
CSVVGETGELFF
>11|NA|TRBJ2-3|TRBV30
CAWTSTDTQYF
>13|NA|TRBJ2-5|TRBV5-1
CASSLETQETQYF
>13|NA|TRBJ2-5|TRBV27
CASSSDRQETQYF
>15|NA|TRBJ1-1|TRBV27
CASSSDGAGGTEAFF
>14|NA|TRBJ2-7|TRBV7-9
CASQRQGVSYEQYF
>15|NA|TRBJ2-3|TRBV7-6
CASSLTSLPADTQYF
>19|once|TRBJ2-1|TRBV29-1
CSVEDLTSGRALLLYEQFF
>10|NA|TRBJ2-1|TRBV2
CASLYNEQFF
>19|NA|TRBJ2-3|TRBV14
CASSQEFILGLRPTDTQYF
>15|NA|TRBJ2-2|TRBV7-9
CASTPPMGSAGELFF
>16|NA|TRBJ1-5|TRBV19
CASSPSGGFGNQPQHF
>11|many|TRBJ2-3|TRBV2
CASSESDTQYF
>14|NA|TRBJ1-4|TRBV9
CASSVGYGNEKLFF
>19|NA|TRBJ1-3|TRBV15
CATSLDSGTELHPGNTIYF
>9|NA|TRBJ1-2|TRBV20-1
CSAPYGYTF
>12|NA|TRBJ2-1|TRBV5-1
CASSSESNEQFF
>9|NA|TRBJ2-7|TRBV27
CATPYEQYF
>17|once|TRBJ1-1|TRBV5-4
CASSMAGQGEANTEAFF
>14|NA|TRBJ2-7|TRBV19
CASSIRSQVDEQYF
>13|NA|TRBJ2-7|TRBV27
CASSPHPVYEQYF
>12|NA|TRBJ2-7|TRBV7-6
CASSLVSYEQYF
>15|NA|TRBJ2-5|TRBV7-9
CASSPAGGRSETQYF
>15|NA|TRBJ2-1|TRBV30
CAWSDRDWTLVEQFF